This T cell receptor beta chain was retrieved from a study of radiation and T cells in renal cell carcinoma. Method: immunoSEQ multiplex PCR; TCRdb's copy keeps in-frame clones and lacks some. The top ten hold 25% to 35% of the sample, which has nearly 50,000 clones, about 80% seen once. The trim removed 4 bases at V and 3 bases at J, leaving 7 bases unmatched. The CDR3 totals 16 residues. CDR1 is SGHDT, CDR2 YYEEEE, per germline. Specified time point: baseline pretreatment blood. This sample's treatment: 15 Gy SBRT to primary tumor, nephrectomy 4 weeks later. The sequence was obtained from an older woman with renal cell carcinoma. The J gene is TRBJ1-1, the V gene TRBV5-6; 12 bases fit TRBD1. Here the sequenced sample was blood, taken from a patient whose treatment included radiotherapy and nephrectomy. CDR3: CASSVRDRGLHTEAFF. The CDR3 region has the DNA TGTGCCAGCAGCGTCCGGGACAGGGGGCTACACACTGAAGCTTTCTTT.